The entry below describes one T cell receptor (beta chain). Its antigen remains unidentified. The record originates from a study of OX40 agonist ivuxolimab in advanced cancers. Profiling relied on immunoSEQ multiplex PCR, and the TCRdb table lists in-frame clones only, not all of them. The table has 70,000 to 85,000 clones, 75% to 90% seen once. Blood was sampled at baseline, cycle 4 day 1, and cycle 7 day 1. This CDR3 contains 16 residues. The V end lost 0 bases, the J end lost 5 bases, and 17 bases lay between the germline ends. Germline V gives CDR1 SGDLS, CDR2 YYNGEE. The study, taken as a whole, reports: In the 0.1 to 3.0 mg/kg range, CD4+ and CD8+ blood T cells had expanded clonally by week 6. Partial responders treated at 0.1-3.0 mg/kg exhibited clonal expansion among the lowest measured. Which antigen the expanded peripheral T cells recognized is unknown.

J is TRBJ2-5 and V is TRBV9; D might be TRBD2 (6 bases). The sequences come from CD4+ or CD8+ T cells sorted from blood, collected in a trial of the OX40 agonist ivuxolimab. The clonotype was recovered from an adult with an advanced solid tumor such as melanoma, head and neck, liver or kidney cancer. CDR3 nucleotides: TGTGCCAGCAGCGTAGGGGATATGGGCGGGACGGAGACCCAGTACTTC. The encoded protein is CASSVGDMGGTETQYF.